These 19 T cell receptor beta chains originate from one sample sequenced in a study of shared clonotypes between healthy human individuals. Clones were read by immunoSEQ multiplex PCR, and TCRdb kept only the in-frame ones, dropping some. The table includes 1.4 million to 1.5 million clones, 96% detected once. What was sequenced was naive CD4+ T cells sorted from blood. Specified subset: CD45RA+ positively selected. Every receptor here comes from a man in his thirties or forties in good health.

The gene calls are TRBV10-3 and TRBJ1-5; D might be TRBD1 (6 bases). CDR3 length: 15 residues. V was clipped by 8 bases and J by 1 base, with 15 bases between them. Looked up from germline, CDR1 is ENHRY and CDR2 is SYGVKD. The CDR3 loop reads CAIDEQGNSNQPQHF. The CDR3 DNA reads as TGTGCCATCGACGAACAGGGTAACAGCAATCAGCCCCAGCATTTT.

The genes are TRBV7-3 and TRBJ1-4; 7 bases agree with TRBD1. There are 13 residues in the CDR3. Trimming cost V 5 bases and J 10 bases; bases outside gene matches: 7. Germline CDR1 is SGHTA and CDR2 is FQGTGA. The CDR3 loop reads CASSTRQGGKLFF. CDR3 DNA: TGTGCCAGCAGCACGAGACAGGGAGGAAAACTGTTTTTT.

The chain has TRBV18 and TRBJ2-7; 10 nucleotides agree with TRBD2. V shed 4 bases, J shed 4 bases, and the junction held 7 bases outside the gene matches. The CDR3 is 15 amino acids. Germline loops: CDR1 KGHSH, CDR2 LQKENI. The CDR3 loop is CASSQTSGYNYEQYF. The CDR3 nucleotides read TGTGCCAGCTCACAGACTAGCGGGTACAATTACGAGCAGTACTTC. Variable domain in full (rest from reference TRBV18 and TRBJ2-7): NAGVMQNPRHLVRRRGQEARLRCSPMKGHSHVYWYRQLPEEGLKFMVYLQKENIIDESGMPKERFSAEFPKEGPSILRIQQVVRGDSAAYFCASSQTSGYNYEQYFGPGTRLTVT.

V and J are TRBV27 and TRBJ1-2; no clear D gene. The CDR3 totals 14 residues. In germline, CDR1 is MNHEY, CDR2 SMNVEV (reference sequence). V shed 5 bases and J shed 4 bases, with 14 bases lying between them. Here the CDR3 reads CASSEGGFLYGYTF. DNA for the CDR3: TGTGCCAGCAGTGAAGGCGGCTTCCTCTATGGCTACACCTTC.

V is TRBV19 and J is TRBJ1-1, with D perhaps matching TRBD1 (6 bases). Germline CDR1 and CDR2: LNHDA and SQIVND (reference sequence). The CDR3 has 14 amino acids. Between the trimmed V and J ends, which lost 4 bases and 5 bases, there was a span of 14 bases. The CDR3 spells CASSSQGFETEAFF. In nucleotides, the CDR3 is TGTGCCAGTAGTAGCCAGGGGTTTGAGACTGAAGCTTTCTTT.

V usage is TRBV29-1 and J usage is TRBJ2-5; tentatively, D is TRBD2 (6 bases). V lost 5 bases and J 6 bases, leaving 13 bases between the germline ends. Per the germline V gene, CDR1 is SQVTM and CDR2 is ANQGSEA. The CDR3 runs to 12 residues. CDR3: CSVLGGMKTQYF. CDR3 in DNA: TGCAGCGTTCTGGGAGGAATGAAGACCCAGTACTTC.

The CDR3 spells CASSLDRPSNTEAFF. Written as DNA, the CDR3 is TGCGCCAGCAGCTTGGACAGGCCCTCGAACACTGAAGCTTTCTTT. The chain uses TRBV5-1 and TRBJ1-1; D might be TRBD1 (5 bases). Germline CDR1 reads SGHRS; CDR2 reads YFSETQ. This CDR3 has 15 amino acids. Trimming took off 0 bases at V and 1 base at J, with 10 bases between the two ends.

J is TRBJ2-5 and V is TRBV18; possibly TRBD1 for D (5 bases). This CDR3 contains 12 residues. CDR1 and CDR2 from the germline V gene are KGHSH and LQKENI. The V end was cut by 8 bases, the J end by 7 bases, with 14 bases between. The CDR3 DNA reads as TGTGCCAGCAGTCCGACAGACAGGACCCAGTACTTC. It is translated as CASSPTDRTQYF.

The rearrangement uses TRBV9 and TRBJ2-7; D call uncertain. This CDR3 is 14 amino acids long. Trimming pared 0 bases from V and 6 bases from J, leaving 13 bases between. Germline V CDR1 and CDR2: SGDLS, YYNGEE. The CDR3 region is CASSVVAEPGEQYF. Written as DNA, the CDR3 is TGTGCCAGCAGCGTAGTAGCCGAACCCGGCGAGCAGTACTTC. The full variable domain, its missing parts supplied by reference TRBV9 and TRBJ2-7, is DSGVTQTPKHLITATGQRVTLRCSPRSGDLSVYWYQQSLDQGLQFLIQYYNGEERAKGNILERFSAQQFPDLHSELNLSSLELGDSALYFCASSVVAEPGEQYFGPGTRLTVT.

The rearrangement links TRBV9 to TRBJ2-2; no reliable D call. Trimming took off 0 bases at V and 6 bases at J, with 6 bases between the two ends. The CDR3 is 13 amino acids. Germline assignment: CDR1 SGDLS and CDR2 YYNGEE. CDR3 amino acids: CASSVEIPGELFF. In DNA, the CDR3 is TGTGCCAGCAGCGTAGAGATCCCCGGGGAGCTGTTTTTT.

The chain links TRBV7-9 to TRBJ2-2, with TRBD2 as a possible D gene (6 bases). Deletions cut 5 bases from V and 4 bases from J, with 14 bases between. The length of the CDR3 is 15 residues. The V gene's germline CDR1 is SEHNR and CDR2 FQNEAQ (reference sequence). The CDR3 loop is CASSPSSAGTGELFF. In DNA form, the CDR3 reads TGTGCCAGCAGCCCATCTAGCGCGGGCACCGGGGAGCTGTTTTTT.

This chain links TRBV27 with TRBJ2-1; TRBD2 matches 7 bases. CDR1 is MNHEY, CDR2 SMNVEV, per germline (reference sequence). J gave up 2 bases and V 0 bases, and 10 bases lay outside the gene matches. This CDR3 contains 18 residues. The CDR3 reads CASSLSRASGTTYNEQFF. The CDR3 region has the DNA TGTGCCAGCAGTTTATCGAGGGCTAGCGGAACTACCTACAATGAGCAGTTCTTC.

The CDR3 reads CASKLGPGQGGQPQHF. The CDR3 DNA follows: TGTGCCAGCAAGTTAGGACCAGGACAGGGAGGTCAGCCCCAGCATTTT. The chain links TRBV28 to TRBJ1-5, with 8 bases fitting TRBD1. CDR3 length equals 16 residues. Germline CDR1 reads MDHEN; CDR2 reads SYDVKM. V gave up 7 bases and J gave up 6 bases; unmatched junction bases: 14.

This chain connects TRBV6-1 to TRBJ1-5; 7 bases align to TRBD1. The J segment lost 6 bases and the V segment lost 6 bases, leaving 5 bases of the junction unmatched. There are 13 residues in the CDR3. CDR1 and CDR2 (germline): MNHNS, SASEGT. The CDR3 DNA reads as TGTGCCAGCAGCATAGACAGGGTTCAGCCCCAGCATTTT. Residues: CASSIDRVQPQHF.

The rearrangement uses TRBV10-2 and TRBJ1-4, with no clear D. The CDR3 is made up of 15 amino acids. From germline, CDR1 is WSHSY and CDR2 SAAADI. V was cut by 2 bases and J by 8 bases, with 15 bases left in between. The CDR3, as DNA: TGCGCCAGCAGTGAGATTTTCTGGGGAGGAGAAAAACTGTTTTTT. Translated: CASSEIFWGGEKLFF.

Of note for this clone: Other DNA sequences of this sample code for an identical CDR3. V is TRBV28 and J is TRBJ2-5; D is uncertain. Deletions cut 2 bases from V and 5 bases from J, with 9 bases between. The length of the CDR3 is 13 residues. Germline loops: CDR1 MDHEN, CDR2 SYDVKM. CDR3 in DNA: TGTGCCAGCAGTTTAGGGATTCCTGAGACCCAGTACTTC. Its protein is CASSLGIPETQYF.

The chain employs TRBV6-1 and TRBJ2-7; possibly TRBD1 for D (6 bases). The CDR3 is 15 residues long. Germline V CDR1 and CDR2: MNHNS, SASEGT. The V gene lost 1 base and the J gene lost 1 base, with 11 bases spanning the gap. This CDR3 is CASSEVYGQSYEQYF. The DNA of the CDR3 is TGTGCCAGCAGTGAAGTTTACGGACAGTCCTACGAGCAGTACTTC.

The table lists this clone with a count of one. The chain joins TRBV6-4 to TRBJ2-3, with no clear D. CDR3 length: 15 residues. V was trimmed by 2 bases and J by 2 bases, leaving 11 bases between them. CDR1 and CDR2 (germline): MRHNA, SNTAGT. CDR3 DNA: TGTGCCAGCAGTGACGGCAGTAGCCCCACAGATACGCAGTATTTT. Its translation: CASSDGSSPTDTQYF.

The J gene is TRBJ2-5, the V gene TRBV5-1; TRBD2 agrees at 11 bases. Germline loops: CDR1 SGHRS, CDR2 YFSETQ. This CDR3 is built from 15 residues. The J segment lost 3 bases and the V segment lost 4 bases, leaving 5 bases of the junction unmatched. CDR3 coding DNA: TGCGCCAGCAGCAAACTAGCGGGAGTGGAAGAGACCCAGTACTTC. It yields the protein CASSKLAGVEETQYF.